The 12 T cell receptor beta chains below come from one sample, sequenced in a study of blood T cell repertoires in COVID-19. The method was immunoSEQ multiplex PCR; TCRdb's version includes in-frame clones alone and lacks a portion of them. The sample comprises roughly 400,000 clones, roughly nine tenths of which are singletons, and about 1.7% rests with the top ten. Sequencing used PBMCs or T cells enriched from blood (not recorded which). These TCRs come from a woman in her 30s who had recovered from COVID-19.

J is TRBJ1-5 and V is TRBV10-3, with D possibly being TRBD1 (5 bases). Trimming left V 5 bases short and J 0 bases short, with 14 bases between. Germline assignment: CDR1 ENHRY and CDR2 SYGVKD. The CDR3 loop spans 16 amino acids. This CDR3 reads CAISPAGDYSNQPQHF. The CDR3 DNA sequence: TGTGCCATCAGTCCCGCCGGGGACTATAGCAATCAGCCCCAGCATTTT.

The CDR3 region has the DNA TGTGCCAGCAGCCAAGCCCCATCTGGGACTAGTCTTTACAATGAGCAGTTCTTC. This gives the protein CASSQAPSGTSLYNEQFF. The chain recombines TRBV3-1 (or the pseudogene TRBV3-2) with TRBJ2-1, with 8 bases matching TRBD2. The CDR3 covers 18 residues. Losses at the gene ends were 1 base for V and 4 bases for J; bases not matched to a gene: 12. Per germline, CDR1 LGHDT and CDR2 YNNKEL (reference sequence).

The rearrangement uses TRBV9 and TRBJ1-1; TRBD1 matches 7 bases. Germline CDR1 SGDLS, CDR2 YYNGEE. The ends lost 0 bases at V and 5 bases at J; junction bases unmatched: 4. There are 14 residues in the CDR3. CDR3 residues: CASSVDPGGTEAFF. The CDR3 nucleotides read TGTGCCAGCAGCGTAGACCCAGGGGGTACTGAAGCTTTCTTT.

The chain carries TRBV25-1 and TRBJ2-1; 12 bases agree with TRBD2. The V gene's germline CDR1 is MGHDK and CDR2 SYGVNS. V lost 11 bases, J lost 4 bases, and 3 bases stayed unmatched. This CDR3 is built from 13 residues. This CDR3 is CAAGLAGYNEQFF. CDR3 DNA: TGTGCCGCAGGACTAGCGGGGTACAATGAGCAGTTCTTC.

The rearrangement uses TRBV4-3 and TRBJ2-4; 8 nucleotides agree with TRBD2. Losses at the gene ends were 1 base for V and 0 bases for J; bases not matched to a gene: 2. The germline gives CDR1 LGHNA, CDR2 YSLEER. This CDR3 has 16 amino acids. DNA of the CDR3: TGCGCCAGCAGCCAAGTAGCGGGGCTAGCCAAAAACATTCAGTACTTC. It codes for CASSQVAGLAKNIQYF.

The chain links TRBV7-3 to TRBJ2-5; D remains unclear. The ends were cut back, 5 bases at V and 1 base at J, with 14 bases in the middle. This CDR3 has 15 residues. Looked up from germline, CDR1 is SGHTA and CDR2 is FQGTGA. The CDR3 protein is CASSPSAVLQETQYF. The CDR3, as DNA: TGTGCCAGCAGCCCGAGTGCGGTCCTCCAAGAGACCCAGTACTTC.

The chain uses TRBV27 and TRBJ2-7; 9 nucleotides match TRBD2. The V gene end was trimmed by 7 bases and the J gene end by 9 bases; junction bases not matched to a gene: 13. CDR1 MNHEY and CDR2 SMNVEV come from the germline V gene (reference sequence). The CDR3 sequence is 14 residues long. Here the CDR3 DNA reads TGTGCCAGCATGCCCATAGCGGGAGATTTGTGGCAGTACTTC. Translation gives CASMPIAGDLWQYF.

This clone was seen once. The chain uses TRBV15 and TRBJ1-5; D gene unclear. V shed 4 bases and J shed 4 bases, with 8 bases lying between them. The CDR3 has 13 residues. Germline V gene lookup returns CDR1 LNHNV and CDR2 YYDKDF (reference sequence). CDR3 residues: CATSIKTNQPQHF. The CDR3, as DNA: TGTGCCACCAGCATCAAGACTAATCAGCCCCAGCATTTT.

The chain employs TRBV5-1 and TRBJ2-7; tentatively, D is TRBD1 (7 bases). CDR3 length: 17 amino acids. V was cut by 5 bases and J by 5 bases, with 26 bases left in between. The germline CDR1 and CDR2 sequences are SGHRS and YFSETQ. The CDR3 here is CASSTTRGAGPENEQYF. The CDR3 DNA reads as TGCGCCAGCAGTACTACCAGGGGGGCCGGACCGGAAAACGAGCAGTACTTC.

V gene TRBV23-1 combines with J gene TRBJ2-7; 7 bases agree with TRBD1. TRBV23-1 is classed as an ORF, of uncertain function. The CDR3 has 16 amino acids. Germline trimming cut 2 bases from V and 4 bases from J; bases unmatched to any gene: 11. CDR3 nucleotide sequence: TGCGCCAGCAGTCAACCCCCGGGGCAGGGACAGTACGAGCAGTACTTC. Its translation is CASSQPPGQGQYEQYF.

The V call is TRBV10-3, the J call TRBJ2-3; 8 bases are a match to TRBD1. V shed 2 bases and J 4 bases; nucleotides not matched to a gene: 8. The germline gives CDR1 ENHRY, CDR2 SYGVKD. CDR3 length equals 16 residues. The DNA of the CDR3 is TGTGCCATCAGTGAGCCCACAGGGGGGTTAGCAGATACGCAGTATTTT. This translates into CAISEPTGGLADTQYF.

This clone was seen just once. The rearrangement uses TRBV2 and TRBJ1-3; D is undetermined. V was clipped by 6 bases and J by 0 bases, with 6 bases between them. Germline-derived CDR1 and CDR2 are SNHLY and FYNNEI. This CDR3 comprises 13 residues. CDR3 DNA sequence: TGTGCCAGCAGATACAGCTCTGGAAACACCATATATTTT. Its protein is CASRYSSGNTIYF.